This T cell receptor (beta chain) stems from a study of shared clonotypes between healthy human individuals. The CDR3 consists of 15 residues. The germline V and J ends were trimmed by 4 bases and 0 bases, with 11 bases remaining between them. Replicate PCRs run on sorted subsets employed about 220 ng DNA, 25,000 to 35,000 T cell genomes. Using immunoSEQ multiplex PCR, the repertoire was profiled, and TCRdb retains in-frame clones only, with some absent. Of around 1.1 million clones in the sample, 75% to 85% were seen once. About this clone: Its antigen is not identified.

General study points: A generally larger estimated richness was seen in naive subsets than in memory subsets.

Sequencing was performed on memory CD4+ T cells from PBMCs. As to subset: CD45RA-negative fraction. This rearrangement joins TRBV23-1 to TRBJ2-3; D gene ambiguous. TRBV23-1 is assigned to the ORF class and has an uncertain function. The TCR originated in a man aged 18 to 30 in good health. Some clones in this sample may be carry-over from other donors' samples. CDR3 loop: CASSRRDPSTDTQYF. Here the CDR3 DNA reads TGCGCCAGCAGTCGACGAGACCCGAGCACAGATACGCAGTATTTT.